This T cell receptor (beta chain) comes out of a study of blood T cell repertoires in COVID-19. Study-wide context: Acute-phase and convalescent COVID-19 samples originated in the United States, Italy and Spain.

V lost 3 bases and J 6 bases, leaving 6 bases between the germline ends. The CDR3 is made up of 12 amino acids. The germline V gene has CDR1 LGHNT and CDR2 FRNRAP. Per the original methods: Amplification of reference gene primers provided the estimated nucleated cell counts. The assay was immunoSEQ multiplex PCR, and TCRdb's table has in-frame clones only and misses some. V, J and clone size were drawn from that table, and D and trimming were deduced from the DNA. This sample yields roughly 200,000 clones, of which roughly 85% are seen a single time; around 4% belongs to the top ten. Enrollees, about 18 to 90 years old, lived in approximately 25 US areas. In assigning cohorts, the study relied on participant-reported clinical history.

The sample consisted of PBMCs or T cells enriched from blood (not recorded which). The TCR sequence derives from a woman aged 40 to 50 with acute COVID-19. The chain links TRBV12-5 to TRBJ2-1; no definite D call. CDR3: CASGLAFNEQFF. For the CDR3, the DNA is TGTGCTAGTGGTTTAGCCTTCAATGAGCAGTTCTTC.